These T cell receptor beta chains were read from a single sample in a study of T-cell memory formation after mild COVID-19. TCRdb ran MiXCR on the 5' RACE reads and lists one entry per CDR3 protein. The sample lists under 200,000 distinct CDR3 sequences, 10% to 15% occurring once. The specimen sequenced was PBMCs or a T cell subset sorted from them (not recorded which). These receptors were taken from a man aged 18 to 29 who had mild COVID-19 (a few samples of this study predate the infection). Cell type and time point are not known. The CDR3 runs from the conserved cysteine through the conserved F or W. A D gene is named only where the DNA matches it firmly. The size of a clone is reported for some rows only, either as once, few or many, or as a class for expanded clones.

clone size: .
D gene: .
V gene: TRBV6-2/TRBV6-3
J gene: TRBJ2-3
CDR3 DNA: TGTGCCAGCAGTTACGGGACAGATACGCAGTATTTT
CDR3 protein: CASSYGTDTQYF

clone size: few
D gene: .
V gene: TRBV20-1
J gene: TRBJ1-4
CDR3 DNA: TGCAGTGCCCCCCGACGGAATGAAAAACTGTTTTTT
CDR3 protein: CSAPRRNEKLFF

clone size: .
D gene: .
V gene: TRBV25-1
J gene: TRBJ1-5
CDR3 DNA: TGTGCCAACCTTGGACGGAGCAATCAGCCCCAGCATTTT
CDR3 protein: CANLGRSNQPQHF

clone size: .
D gene: TRBD2
V gene: TRBV29-1
J gene: TRBJ2-5
CDR3 DNA: TGCAGCGTTGGCCCGACCCGGGAGGGGACCCAGTACTTC
CDR3 protein: CSVGPTREGTQYF

clone size: .
D gene: .
V gene: TRBV2
J gene: TRBJ2-5
CDR3 DNA: TGTGCCAGCTCGATCGGGGAGACCCAGTACTTC
CDR3 protein: CASSIGETQYF

clone size: .
D gene: .
V gene: TRBV4-2
J gene: TRBJ2-5
CDR3 DNA: TGTGCCAGCAGCCAAGAAGGGAGGGCCCAGGGGGAGACCCAGTACTTC
CDR3 protein: CASSQEGRAQGETQYF

clone size: few
D gene: .
V gene: TRBV28
J gene: TRBJ1-6
CDR3 DNA: TGTGCCAGCAGTTTGGCGCTCTCACCCCTCCACTTT
CDR3 protein: CASSLALSPLHF

clone size: few
D gene: .
V gene: TRBV20-1
J gene: TRBJ1-5
CDR3 DNA: TGCAGTGCTAGAGGAGGCCTAGACCATCAGCCCCAGCATTTT
CDR3 protein: CSARGGLDHQPQHF

clone size: .
D gene: .
V gene: TRBV7-3
J gene: TRBJ1-1
CDR3 DNA: TGTGCCAGCAGCTTAAAGGGGCCAGGGTACACTGAAGCTTTCTTT
CDR3 protein: CASSLKGPGYTEAFF

clone size: .
D gene: TRBD1
V gene: TRBV6-2/TRBV6-3
J gene: TRBJ1-1
CDR3 DNA: TGTGCCAGCAGTTACTCTCCGGACAGGGGGTATTCTGAAGCTTTCTTT
CDR3 protein: CASSYSPDRGYSEAFF

clone size: few
D gene: .
V gene: TRBV21-1
J gene: TRBJ2-1
CDR3 DNA: TGTGCCAGCAGCAAAGAGACTAGCGGGGGGGCTCTAGGCCAGCCGAGTGAGCAGTTCTTC
CDR3 protein: CASSKETSGGALGQPSEQFF

clone size: .
D gene: .
V gene: TRBV29-1
J gene: TRBJ2-5
CDR3 DNA: TGCAGCGGGATCCTGGAGACCCAGTACTTC
CDR3 protein: CSGILETQYF

clone size: few
D gene: TRBD2
V gene: TRBV7-2
J gene: TRBJ2-1
CDR3 DNA: TGTGCCAGCAGCTTAGTCGGCGGGGGGTCAGGAGGGGAGCAGTTCTTC
CDR3 protein: CASSLVGGGSGGEQFF

clone size: many
D gene: TRBD2
V gene: TRBV7-3
J gene: TRBJ2-3
CDR3 DNA: TGTGCCAGCAGCTTGACTAGCGGGGCCTTAGATACGCAGTATTTT
CDR3 protein: CASSLTSGALDTQYF

clone size: many
D gene: .
V gene: TRBV9
J gene: TRBJ2-3
CDR3 DNA: TGTGCCAGCAGCAGACAGGGCACAGATACGCAGTATTTT
CDR3 protein: CASSRQGTDTQYF

clone size: few
D gene: .
V gene: TRBV7-2
J gene: TRBJ2-2
CDR3 DNA: TGTGCCAGCAGCTTAGATAAGGTCACCGGGGAGCTGTTTTTT
CDR3 protein: CASSLDKVTGELFF

clone size: .
D gene: .
V gene: TRBV2
J gene: TRBJ2-1
CDR3 DNA: TGTGCCAGCCCAGTGGATGCAGGGAGGATTGAGCAGTTCTTC
CDR3 protein: CASPVDAGRIEQFF

clone size: .
D gene: .
V gene: TRBV4-2
J gene: TRBJ2-1
CDR3 DNA: TGTGCCCGCAGCCGGGCACTAGCTGGCAATGAGCAGTTCTTC
CDR3 protein: CARSRALAGNEQFF

clone size: few
D gene: .
V gene: TRBV4-3
J gene: TRBJ2-4
CDR3 DNA: TGCGCCAGCAGCCAAGACAGGGGCGCTACCAAAAACATTCAGTACTTC
CDR3 protein: CASSQDRGATKNIQYF

clone size: many
D gene: .
V gene: TRBV5-4
J gene: TRBJ2-1
CDR3 DNA: TGTGCCAGCAGCTTGGTGGCGAATGAGCAGTTCTTC
CDR3 protein: CASSLVANEQFF

clone size: few
D gene: .
V gene: TRBV21-1
J gene: TRBJ1-1
CDR3 DNA: TGTGCCAGCAGCAAAGTTTGGCAGACTGAAGCTTTCTTT
CDR3 protein: CASSKVWQTEAFF

clone size: few
D gene: TRBD1
V gene: TRBV10-3
J gene: TRBJ2-7
CDR3 DNA: TGTGCCATCACCCAGGGGGAACAGGGGCGCAGCGAGCAGTACTTC
CDR3 protein: CAITQGEQGRSEQYF

clone size: few
D gene: .
V gene: TRBV19
J gene: TRBJ2-7
CDR3 DNA: TGTGCCACGCCCGGGGCCTACGAGCAGTACTTC
CDR3 protein: CATPGAYEQYF

clone size: .
D gene: .
V gene: TRBV20-1
J gene: TRBJ1-1
CDR3 DNA: TGCAGTGCTAGAGATCGTACGGGGAACACTGAAGCTTTCTTT
CDR3 protein: CSARDRTGNTEAFF

clone size: few
D gene: .
V gene: TRBV12-3/TRBV12-4
J gene: TRBJ2-3
CDR3 DNA: TGTGCCACCTCAGACCATAGCACAGATACGCAGTATTTT
CDR3 protein: CATSDHSTDTQYF

clone size: few
D gene: .
V gene: TRBV7-2
J gene: TRBJ1-1
CDR3 DNA: TGTGCCAGCAGCTTGGGGGCGACCGCTTTCTTT
CDR3 protein: CASSLGATAFF

clone size: .
D gene: .
V gene: TRBV7-9
J gene: TRBJ1-1
CDR3 DNA: TGTGCCAGCAGCTCGTGGCAGAACACTGAAGCTTTCTTT
CDR3 protein: CASSSWQNTEAFF

clone size: .
D gene: .
V gene: TRBV20-1
J gene: TRBJ2-1
CDR3 DNA: TGCAGTGCTAGACTTTCCTACAATGAGCAGTTCTTC
CDR3 protein: CSARLSYNEQFF

clone size: many
D gene: TRBD1
V gene: TRBV6-2/TRBV6-3
J gene: TRBJ1-1
CDR3 DNA: TGTGCCAGCAGTTACTCGAATACGGGGACAGGGAAGAACACTGAAGCTTTCTTT
CDR3 protein: CASSYSNTGTGKNTEAFF

clone size: .
D gene: .
V gene: TRBV5-1
J gene: TRBJ2-7
CDR3 DNA: TGCGCCAGCAGCTTGGGGGACACTACCTACGAGCAGTACTTC
CDR3 protein: CASSLGDTTYEQYF

clone size: many
D gene: .
V gene: TRBV4-2
J gene: TRBJ1-2
CDR3 DNA: TGTGCCAGCAGCCGGGAGGGGGACCTTTATGGCTACACCTTC
CDR3 protein: CASSREGDLYGYTF

clone size: .
D gene: .
V gene: TRBV4-2
J gene: TRBJ1-5
CDR3 DNA: TGTGCCAGCAGCCAAGCGGCGGGGAGAAGCAATCAGCCCCAGCATTTT
CDR3 protein: CASSQAAGRSNQPQHF

clone size: .
D gene: .
V gene: TRBV9
J gene: TRBJ2-5
CDR3 DNA: TGTGCCAGCAGCGTAGCTCCTAACACGGAGACCCAGTACTTC
CDR3 protein: CASSVAPNTETQYF

clone size: .
D gene: .
V gene: TRBV7-2
J gene: TRBJ1-1
CDR3 DNA: TGTGCCAGCAGCTTAAATATGGCAGGGTTATCAGGCACTGAAGCTTTCTTT
CDR3 protein: CASSLNMAGLSGTEAFF

clone size: few
D gene: .
V gene: TRBV23-1
J gene: TRBJ2-3
CDR3 DNA: TGCGCCAGCAGTCAATCATATGGGCAGTATTTT
CDR3 protein: CASSQSYGQYF

clone size: .
D gene: .
V gene: TRBV12-3/TRBV12-4
J gene: TRBJ2-2
CDR3 DNA: TGTGCCAGCAGTTTTACGGGGATCGACACCGGGGAGCTGTTTTTT
CDR3 protein: CASSFTGIDTGELFF

clone size: .
D gene: TRBD2
V gene: TRBV9
J gene: TRBJ2-2
CDR3 DNA: TGTGCCAGCAGCGTCGGGGGGGCCAACTCCGGGGAGCTGTTTTTT
CDR3 protein: CASSVGGANSGELFF

clone size: few
D gene: .
V gene: TRBV5-1
J gene: TRBJ2-3
CDR3 DNA: TGCGCCAGCAGCGACGGGGGCACAGATACGCAGTATTTT
CDR3 protein: CASSDGGTDTQYF

clone size: few
D gene: TRBD1
V gene: TRBV20-1
J gene: TRBJ2-6
CDR3 DNA: TGCAGTGCTAGACAGGGGGTCCCCTCTGGGGCCAACGTCCTGACTTTC
CDR3 protein: CSARQGVPSGANVLTF

clone size: .
D gene: .
V gene: TRBV29-1
J gene: TRBJ1-1
CDR3 DNA: TGCAGCGTTGAAGATACGGGAATGAACACTGAAGCTTTCTTT
CDR3 protein: CSVEDTGMNTEAFF

clone size: few
D gene: TRBD1
V gene: TRBV4-3
J gene: TRBJ1-2
CDR3 DNA: TGCGCCAGCAGCCAAGATTTTGGCCAGGGGGCGGACTATGGCTACACCTTC
CDR3 protein: CASSQDFGQGADYGYTF

clone size: few
D gene: .
V gene: TRBV28
J gene: TRBJ2-4
CDR3 DNA: TGTGCCAGCCGATCGGGGGTAGCCAAAAACATTCAGTACTTC
CDR3 protein: CASRSGVAKNIQYF

clone size: many
D gene: TRBD1
V gene: TRBV6-5
J gene: TRBJ2-2
CDR3 DNA: TGTGCCAGCAGTTACCGGGGGACAGGGGGCGGGGAGCTGTTTTTT
CDR3 protein: CASSYRGTGGGELFF

clone size: .
D gene: .
V gene: TRBV28
J gene: TRBJ1-2
CDR3 DNA: TGTGCCAGCAGTTTATTCAGCGGGGTCCTTGGGGGCTACACCTTC
CDR3 protein: CASSLFSGVLGGYTF

clone size: few
D gene: .
V gene: TRBV11-1
J gene: TRBJ1-2
CDR3 DNA: TGTGCCAGCCGCGAGGCAGGGGCCCTCTATGGCTACACCTTC
CDR3 protein: CASREAGALYGYTF

clone size: many
D gene: .
V gene: TRBV18
J gene: TRBJ2-7
CDR3 DNA: TGTGCCAGCTCACCCGGCCCGGGAGTCACCTACGAGCAGTACTTC
CDR3 protein: CASSPGPGVTYEQYF

clone size: few
D gene: .
V gene: TRBV24-1
J gene: TRBJ2-5
CDR3 DNA: TGTGCCACCAGTGATTCTGGAGAGACCCAGTACTTC
CDR3 protein: CATSDSGETQYF

clone size: .
D gene: .
V gene: TRBV7-2
J gene: TRBJ1-3
CDR3 DNA: TGTGCCACCACTGCCGGTAGGACCCAGGGAGGAAACACCATATATTTT
CDR3 protein: CATTAGRTQGGNTIYF